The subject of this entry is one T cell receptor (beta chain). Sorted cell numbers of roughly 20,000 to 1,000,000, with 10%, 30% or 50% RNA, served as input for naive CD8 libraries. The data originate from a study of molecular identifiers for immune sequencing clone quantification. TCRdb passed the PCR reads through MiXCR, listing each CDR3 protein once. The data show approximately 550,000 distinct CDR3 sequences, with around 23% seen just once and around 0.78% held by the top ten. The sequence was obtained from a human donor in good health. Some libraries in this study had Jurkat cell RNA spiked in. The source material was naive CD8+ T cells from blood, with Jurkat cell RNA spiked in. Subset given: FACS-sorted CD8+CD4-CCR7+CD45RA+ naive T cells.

CDR3 protein: CASSLRRRSHVLNNEQFF. DNA of the CDR3: TGTGCCAGCAGTTTACGCCGCCGTTCGCACGTATTAAATAATGAGCAGTTCTTC. The chain carries TRBV27 and TRBJ2-1; D gene uncertain. There are 18 residues in the CDR3. With 2 bases removed from V and 7 bases from J, the gap between germline ends came to 24 bases. CDR1 MNHEY and CDR2 SMNVEV come from the germline V gene (reference sequence).